This TCR beta chain appears in the sequencing data of a study of CD8 T cells in Susac syndrome. Study in general: Treatment at blood withdrawal was none, corticosteroids, or intravenous immunoglobulin alone in Susac syndrome patients.

From blood CD8+ and CD4+ T cells, TCR beta sequences were generated. Patients with Susac syndrome met diagnostic criteria that were recently defined for definite or probable disease. A quantity of about 0.5 to 1 ug RNA underwent reverse transcription using random hexamers. Amplification of TCR beta CDR3 across 54 Vbeta and 13 Jbeta was performed with immunoSEQ multiplex PCR. TCRdb fed the immunoSEQ multiplex PCR reads into MiXCR, producing one record per CDR3 protein. The table lists roughly 88,000 distinct CDR3 sequences, about 96% of them singletons. This clonotype was seen a few times. Sequencing was done on a sample of CD8+ T cells from PBMCs. The clonotype comes from a human donor with Susac syndrome.

The DNA for the CDR3 is TGTGCCACCAGCAGAGATGGACAGAGCAATCAGCCCCAGCATTTT. Translated: CATSRDGQSNQPQHF. V gene TRBV15 combines with J gene TRBJ1-5; tentatively, D is TRBD1 (6 bases). In germline, CDR1 is LNHNV, CDR2 YYDKDF (reference sequence). This CDR3 region has 15 residues. Trimming stripped 0 bases from V and 1 base from J, with 7 bases between.